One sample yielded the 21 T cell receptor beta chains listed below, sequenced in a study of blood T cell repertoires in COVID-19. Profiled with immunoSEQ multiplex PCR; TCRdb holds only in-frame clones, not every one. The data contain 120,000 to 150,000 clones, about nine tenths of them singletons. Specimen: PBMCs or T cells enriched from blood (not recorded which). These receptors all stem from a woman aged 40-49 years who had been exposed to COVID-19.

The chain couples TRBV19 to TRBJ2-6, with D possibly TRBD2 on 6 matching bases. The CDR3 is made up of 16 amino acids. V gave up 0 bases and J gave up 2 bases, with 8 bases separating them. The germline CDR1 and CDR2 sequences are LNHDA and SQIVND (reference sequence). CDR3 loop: CASSIEGGTGANVLTF. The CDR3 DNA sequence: TGTGCCAGTAGTATAGAGGGGGGAACTGGGGCCAACGTCCTGACTTTC.

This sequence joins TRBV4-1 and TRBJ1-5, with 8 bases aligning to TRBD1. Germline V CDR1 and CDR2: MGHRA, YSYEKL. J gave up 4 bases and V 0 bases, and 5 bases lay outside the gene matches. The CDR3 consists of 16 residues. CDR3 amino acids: CASSQDAGGTNQPQHF. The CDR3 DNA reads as TGCGCCAGCAGCCAAGATGCAGGGGGCACTAATCAGCCCCAGCATTTT.

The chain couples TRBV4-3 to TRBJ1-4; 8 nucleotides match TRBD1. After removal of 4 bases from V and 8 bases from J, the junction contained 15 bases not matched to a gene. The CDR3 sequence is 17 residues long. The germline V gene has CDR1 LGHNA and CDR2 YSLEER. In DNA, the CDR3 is TGCGCCAGCAGCCGCTTTGGGGAGACAGGGGTAGGCGAAAAACTGTTTTTT. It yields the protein CASSRFGETGVGEKLFF.

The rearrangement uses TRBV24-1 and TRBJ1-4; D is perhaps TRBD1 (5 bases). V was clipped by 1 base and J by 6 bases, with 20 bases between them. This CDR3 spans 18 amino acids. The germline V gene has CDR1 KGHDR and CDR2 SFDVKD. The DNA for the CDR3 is TGTGCCACCAGTGATTTAGAGACAGCCCTAGGCCCTGATGAAAAACTGTTTTTT. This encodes CATSDLETALGPDEKLFF.

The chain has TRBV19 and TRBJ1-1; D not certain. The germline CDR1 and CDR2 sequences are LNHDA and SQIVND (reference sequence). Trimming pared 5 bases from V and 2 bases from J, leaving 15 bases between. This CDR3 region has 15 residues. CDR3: CASSSTFPLNTEAFF. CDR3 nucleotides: TGTGCCAGTAGTTCTACGTTTCCCCTAAACACTGAAGCTTTCTTT.

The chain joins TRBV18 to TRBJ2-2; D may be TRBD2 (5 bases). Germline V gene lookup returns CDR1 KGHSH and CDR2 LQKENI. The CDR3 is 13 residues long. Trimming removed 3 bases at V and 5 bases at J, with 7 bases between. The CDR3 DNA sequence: TGTGCCAGCTCACCCACGGGGACCGGGGAGCTGTTTTTT. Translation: CASSPTGTGELFF.

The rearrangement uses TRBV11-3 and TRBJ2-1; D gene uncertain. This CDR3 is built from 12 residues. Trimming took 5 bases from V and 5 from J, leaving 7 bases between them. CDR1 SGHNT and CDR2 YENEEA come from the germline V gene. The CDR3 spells CASSPPNNEQFF. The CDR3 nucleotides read TGTGCCAGCAGCCCCCCTAACAATGAGCAGTTCTTC. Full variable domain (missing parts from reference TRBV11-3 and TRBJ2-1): EAGVVQSPRYKIIEKKQPVAFWCNPISGHNTLYWYLQNLGQGPELLIRYENEEAVDDSQLPKDRFSAERLKGVDSTLKIQPAELGDSAVYLCASSPPNNEQFFGPGTRLTVL.

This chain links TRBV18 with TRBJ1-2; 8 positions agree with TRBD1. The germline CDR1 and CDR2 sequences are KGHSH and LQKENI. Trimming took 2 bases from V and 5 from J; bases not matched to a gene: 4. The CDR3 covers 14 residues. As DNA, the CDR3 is TGTGCCAGCTCACCAGCCCAGGGGGCATATGGCTACACCTTC. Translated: CASSPAQGAYGYTF.

CDR3 region: CASSSGGGRTGELFF. The DNA of the CDR3 is TGTGCCAGCAGCTCCGGGGGAGGCCGCACCGGGGAGCTGTTTTTT. The chain joins TRBV5-5 to TRBJ2-2; the D gene is possibly TRBD2 (6 bases). The CDR3 runs to 15 residues. The V gene lost 3 bases and the J gene lost 4 bases, with 13 bases spanning the gap. Looked up from germline, CDR1 is SGHKS and CDR2 is YYEKEE (reference sequence).

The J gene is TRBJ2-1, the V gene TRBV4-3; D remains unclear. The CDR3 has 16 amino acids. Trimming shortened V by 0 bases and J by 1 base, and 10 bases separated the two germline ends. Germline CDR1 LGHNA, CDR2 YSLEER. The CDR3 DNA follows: TGCGCCAGCAGCCAAGAAAGAGCGTATTCCTACAATGAGCAGTTCTTC. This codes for CASSQERAYSYNEQFF.

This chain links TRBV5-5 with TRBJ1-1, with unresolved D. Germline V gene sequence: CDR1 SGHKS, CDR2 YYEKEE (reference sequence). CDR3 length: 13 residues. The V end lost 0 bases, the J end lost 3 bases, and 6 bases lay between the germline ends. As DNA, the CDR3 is TGTGCCAGCAGCTTGGTTATCTACACTGAAGCTTTCTTT. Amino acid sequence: CASSLVIYTEAFF.

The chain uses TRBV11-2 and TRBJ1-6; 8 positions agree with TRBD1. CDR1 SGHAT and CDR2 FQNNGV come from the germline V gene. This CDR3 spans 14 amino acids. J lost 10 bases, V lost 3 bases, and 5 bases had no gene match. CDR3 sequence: CASSFGTGQSPLHF. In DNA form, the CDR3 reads TGTGCCAGCAGCTTCGGGACAGGACAATCACCCCTCCACTTT. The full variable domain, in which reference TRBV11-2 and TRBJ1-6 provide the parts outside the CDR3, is EAGVAQSPRYKIIEKRQSVAFWCNPISGHATLYWYQQILGQGPKLLIQFQNNGVVDDSQLPKDRFSAERLKGVDSTLKIQPAKLEDSAVYLCASSFGTGQSPLHFGNGTRLTVT.

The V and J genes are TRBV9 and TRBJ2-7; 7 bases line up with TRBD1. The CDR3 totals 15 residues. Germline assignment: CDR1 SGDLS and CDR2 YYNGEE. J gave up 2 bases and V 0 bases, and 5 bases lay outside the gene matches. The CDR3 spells CASSVGPGTAYEQYF. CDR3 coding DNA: TGTGCCAGCAGCGTAGGTCCGGGGACAGCCTACGAGCAGTACTTC.

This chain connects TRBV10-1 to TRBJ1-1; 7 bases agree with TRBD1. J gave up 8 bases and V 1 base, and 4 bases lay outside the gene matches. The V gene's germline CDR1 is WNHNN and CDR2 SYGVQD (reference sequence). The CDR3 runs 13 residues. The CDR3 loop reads CASSEYRQGEAFF. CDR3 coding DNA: TGCGCCAGCAGTGAGTATCGACAGGGAGAAGCTTTCTTT.

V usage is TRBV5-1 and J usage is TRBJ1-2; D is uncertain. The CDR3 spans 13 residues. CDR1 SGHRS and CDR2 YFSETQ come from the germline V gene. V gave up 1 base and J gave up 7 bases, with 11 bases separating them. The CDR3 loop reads CASSLSGIPGYTF. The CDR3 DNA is TGCGCCAGCAGCTTGTCGGGGATTCCTGGCTACACCTTC.

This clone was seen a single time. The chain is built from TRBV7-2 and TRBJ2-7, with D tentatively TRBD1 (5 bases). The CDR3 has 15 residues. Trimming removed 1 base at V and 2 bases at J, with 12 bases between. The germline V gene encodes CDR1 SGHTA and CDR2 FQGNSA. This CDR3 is CASSLDPGKAYEQYF. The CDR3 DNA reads TGTGCCAGCAGCTTAGACCCAGGGAAGGCCTACGAGCAGTACTTC.

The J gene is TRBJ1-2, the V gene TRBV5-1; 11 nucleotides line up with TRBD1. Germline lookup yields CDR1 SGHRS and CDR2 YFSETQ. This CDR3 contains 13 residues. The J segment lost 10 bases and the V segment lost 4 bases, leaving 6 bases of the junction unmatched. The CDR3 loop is CASSPGTGGAYTF. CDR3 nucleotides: TGCGCCAGCAGCCCTGGGACAGGGGGGGCCTACACCTTC.

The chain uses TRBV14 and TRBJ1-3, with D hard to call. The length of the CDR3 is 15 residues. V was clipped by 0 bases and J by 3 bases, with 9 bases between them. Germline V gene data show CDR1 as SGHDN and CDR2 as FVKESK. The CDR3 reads CASSQDRGFGNTIYF. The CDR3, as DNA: TGTGCCAGCAGCCAAGATAGAGGATTTGGAAACACCATATATTTT.

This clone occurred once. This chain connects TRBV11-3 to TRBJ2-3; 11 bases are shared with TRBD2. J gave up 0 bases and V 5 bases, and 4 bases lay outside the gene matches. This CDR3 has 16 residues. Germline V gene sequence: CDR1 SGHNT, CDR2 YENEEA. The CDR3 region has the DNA TGTGCCAGCAGCAAGCGACTAGCGGGAAGCACAGATACGCAGTATTTT. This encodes CASSKRLAGSTDTQYF.

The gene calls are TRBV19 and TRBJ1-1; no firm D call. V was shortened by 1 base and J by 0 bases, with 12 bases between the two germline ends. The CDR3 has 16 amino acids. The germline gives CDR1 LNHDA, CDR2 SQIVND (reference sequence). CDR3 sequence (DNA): TGTGCCAGTAGTATAGGGGCAGGTAACTTGAACACTGAAGCTTTCTTT. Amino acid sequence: CASSIGAGNLNTEAFF. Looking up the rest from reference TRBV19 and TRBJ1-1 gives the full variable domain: DGGITQSPKYLFRKEGQNVTLSCEQNLNHDAMYWYRQDPGQGLRLIYYSQIVNDFQKGDIAEGYSVSREKKESFPLTVTSAQKNPTAFYLCASSIGAGNLNTEAFFGQGTRLTVV.

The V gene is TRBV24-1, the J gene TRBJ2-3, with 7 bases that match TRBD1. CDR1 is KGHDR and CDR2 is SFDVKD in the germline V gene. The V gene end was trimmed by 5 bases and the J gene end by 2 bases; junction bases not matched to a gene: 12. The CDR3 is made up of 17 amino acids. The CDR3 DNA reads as TGTGCCACCAGTGGGGGACCCGGGACAGCACTCACAGATACGCAGTATTTT. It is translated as CATSGGPGTALTDTQYF.